Detailed here is one T cell receptor beta chain. These data come from a study of blood T cell repertoires in COVID-19. About the research overall: From T cells, B-cell-depleted T cells, or PBMCs came the material, which was cDNA or gDNA.

In the study's own analysis: Estimation of nucleated cell counts relied on the amplification of reference gene primers. TCRdb's table, derived via immunoSEQ multiplex PCR, lists solely in-frame clones and lacks some. The DNA gave D and trimming, while V, J and clone size come from that table. Of 50,000 to 55,000 clones detected, about 90% appear once; the ten largest clones hold approximately 15%. The sequence was obtained from a human donor with active COVID-19. The donor label of this sample is uncertain. The sequenced sample consisted of peripheral blood.

Here the CDR3 DNA reads TGTGCCAGCAGTTACTCCGAAGCCCAGCGGGGGTTGCAGTACTTC. Translating it yields CASSYSEAQRGLQYF. The J gene is TRBJ2-7, the V gene TRBV6-5; 8 bases are a match to TRBD2. The V and J ends lost 0 bases and 9 bases, in that order; junction bases with no gene match: 10. Germline loops: CDR1 MNHEY, CDR2 SVGAGI. CDR3 length: 15 residues.